This TCR beta chain was captured by sequencing in a study of siplizumab effects on memory and regulatory T cells. Assay used: immunoSEQ multiplex PCR; TCRdb lists only in-frame clones, some missing. The sample comprises approximately 100,000 clones, just under 95% of which are singletons, and around 0.16% rests with the top ten. Germline V CDR1 and CDR2: LNHDA, SQIVND (reference sequence). The junction had 4 bases not matched to a gene; V was cut back by 3 bases and J by 2 bases. There are 15 residues in the CDR3. Study-level results: The study found that siplizumab significantly reduced alloreactive sequences traceable to unstimulated CD4+ memory cells. On average, about 72% of mappable alloreactive CD4+ clones were Treg-derived under siplizumab, against about 25% in controls.

A word on this clone: Its antigen is not known.

The receptor was isolated from a human donor in good health. The rearrangement joins TRBV19 to TRBJ2-1; 7 positions agree with TRBD2. What was sequenced was non-Treg CD4+ T cells sorted from blood. DNA of the CDR3: TGTGCCAGTAGTATCGAAGCGGGGCCCTACAATGAGCAGTTCTTC. Translating it yields CASSIEAGPYNEQFF.